This TCR beta chain originates from a study of CD8 T cells in ankylosing spondylitis. Regarding the study as a whole: A motif of under ten highly homologous TCR beta variants was seen as apparently characteristic of ankylosing spondylitis blood. A subset of motif variants has previously been described in the synovial fluid and blood of reactive arthritis.

One entry per CDR3 protein, called by TCRdb with MiXCR from the 5' RACE reads. The data contain about 440,000 distinct CDR3 sequences, 17% of them seen just once; the ten biggest clones take up just over 1%. This clonotype was counted only a few times. Antigen unknown. Sequencing was carried out using blood, either unsorted or a sorted T cell fraction (not recorded which). The sequence came from a male donor with ankylosing spondylitis.

As DNA, the CDR3 is TGTGCCAGCAGGGTCCAGGGGATGAACACTGAAGCTTTCTTT. As protein: CASRVQGMNTEAFF. V is TRBV7-2 and J is TRBJ1-1, with a possible D match to TRBD1 (6 bases). With 6 bases removed from V and 0 bases from J, the gap between germline ends came to 11 bases. CDR1 SGHTA and CDR2 FQGNSA come from the germline V gene. CDR3 length equals 14 residues.